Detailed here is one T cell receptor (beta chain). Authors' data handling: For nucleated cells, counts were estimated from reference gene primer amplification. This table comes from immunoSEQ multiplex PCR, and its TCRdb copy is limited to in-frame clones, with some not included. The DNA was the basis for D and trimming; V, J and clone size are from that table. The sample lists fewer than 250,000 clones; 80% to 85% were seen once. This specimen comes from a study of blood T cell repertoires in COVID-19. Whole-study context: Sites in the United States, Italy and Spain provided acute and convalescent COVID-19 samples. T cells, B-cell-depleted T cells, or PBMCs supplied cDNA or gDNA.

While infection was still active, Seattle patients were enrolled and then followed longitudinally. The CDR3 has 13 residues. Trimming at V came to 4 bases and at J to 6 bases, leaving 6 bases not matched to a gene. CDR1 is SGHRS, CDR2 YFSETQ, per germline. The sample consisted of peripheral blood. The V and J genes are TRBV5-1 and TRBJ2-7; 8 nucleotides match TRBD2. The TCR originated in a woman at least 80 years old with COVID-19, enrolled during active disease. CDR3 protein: CASSNPGGPEQYF. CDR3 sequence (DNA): TGCGCCAGCAGCAACCCGGGGGGGCCCGAGCAGTACTTC.